The TCR beta chain under discussion was sequenced for a study of blood T cell repertoires in COVID-19. Looking at the study overall: Specimens from acute and convalescent COVID-19 originated in the United States, Italy and Spain. T cells, B-cell-depleted T cells, or PBMCs supplied cDNA or gDNA.

In the study's own analysis: Estimates of nucleated cell counts were drawn from the amplification of reference gene primers. Method: immunoSEQ multiplex PCR; TCRdb's copy keeps in-frame clones and lacks some. V, J and clone size are those of that table, while D and trimming were read from the DNA. The sample contains over 50,000 clones, about 80% of which appear only once. CDR3 length: 14 amino acids. Germline values: CDR1 MRHNA, CDR2 SNTAGT. V shed 2 bases and J 9 bases; nucleotides not matched to a gene: 7. The V call is TRBV6-4, the J call TRBJ2-4; 7 positions agree with TRBD1. This TCR derives from a human donor in a cohort sampled during active COVID-19. Material: peripheral blood. This CDR3 is CASSDGTDGAIQYF. Written as DNA, the CDR3 is TGTGCCAGCAGTGACGGGACAGATGGAGCCATTCAGTACTTC.